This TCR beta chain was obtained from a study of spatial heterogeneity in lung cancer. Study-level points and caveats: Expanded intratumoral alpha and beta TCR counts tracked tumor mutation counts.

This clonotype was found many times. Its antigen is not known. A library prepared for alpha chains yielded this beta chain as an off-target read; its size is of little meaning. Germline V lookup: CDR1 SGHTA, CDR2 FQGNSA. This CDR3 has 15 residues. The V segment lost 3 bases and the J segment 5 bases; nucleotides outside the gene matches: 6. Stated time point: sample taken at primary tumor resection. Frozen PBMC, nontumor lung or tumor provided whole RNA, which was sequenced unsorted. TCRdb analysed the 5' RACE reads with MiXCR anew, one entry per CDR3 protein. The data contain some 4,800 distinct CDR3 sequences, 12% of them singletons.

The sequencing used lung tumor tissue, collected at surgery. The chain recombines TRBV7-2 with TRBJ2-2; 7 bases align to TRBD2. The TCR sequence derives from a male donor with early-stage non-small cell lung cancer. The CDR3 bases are TGTGCCAGCAGCTTCTCTAGCGGAGGTACCGGGGAGCTGTTTTTT. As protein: CASSFSSGGTGELFF.